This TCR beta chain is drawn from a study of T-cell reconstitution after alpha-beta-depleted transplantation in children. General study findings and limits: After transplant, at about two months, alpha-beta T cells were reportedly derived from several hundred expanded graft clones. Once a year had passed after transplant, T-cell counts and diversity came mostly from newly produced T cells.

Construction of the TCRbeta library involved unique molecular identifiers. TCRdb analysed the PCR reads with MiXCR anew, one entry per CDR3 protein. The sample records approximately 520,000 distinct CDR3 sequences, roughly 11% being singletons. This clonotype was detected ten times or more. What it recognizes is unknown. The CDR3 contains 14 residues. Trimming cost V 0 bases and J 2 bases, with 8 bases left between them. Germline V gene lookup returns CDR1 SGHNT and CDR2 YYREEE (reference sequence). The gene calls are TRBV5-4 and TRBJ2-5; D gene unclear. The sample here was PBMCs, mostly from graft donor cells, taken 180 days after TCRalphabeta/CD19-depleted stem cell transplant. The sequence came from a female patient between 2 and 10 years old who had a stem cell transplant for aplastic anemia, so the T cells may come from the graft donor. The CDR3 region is CASSLGLTQETQYF. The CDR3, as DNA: TGTGCCAGCAGCTTGGGGCTGACGCAAGAGACCCAGTACTTC.